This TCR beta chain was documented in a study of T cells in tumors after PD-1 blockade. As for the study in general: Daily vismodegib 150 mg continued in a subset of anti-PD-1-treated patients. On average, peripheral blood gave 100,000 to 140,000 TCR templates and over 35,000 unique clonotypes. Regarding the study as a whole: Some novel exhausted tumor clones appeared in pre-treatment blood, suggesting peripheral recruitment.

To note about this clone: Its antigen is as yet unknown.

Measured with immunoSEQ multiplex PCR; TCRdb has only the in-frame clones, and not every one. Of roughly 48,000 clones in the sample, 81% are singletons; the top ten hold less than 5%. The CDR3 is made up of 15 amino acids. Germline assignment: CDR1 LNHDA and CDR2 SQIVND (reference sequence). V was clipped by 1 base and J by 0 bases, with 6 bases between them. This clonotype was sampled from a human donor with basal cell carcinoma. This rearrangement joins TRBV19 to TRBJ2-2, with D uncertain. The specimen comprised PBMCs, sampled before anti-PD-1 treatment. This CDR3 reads CASSIGGTNTGELFF. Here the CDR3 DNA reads TGTGCCAGTAGTATAGGGGGTACGAACACCGGGGAGCTGTTTTTT.